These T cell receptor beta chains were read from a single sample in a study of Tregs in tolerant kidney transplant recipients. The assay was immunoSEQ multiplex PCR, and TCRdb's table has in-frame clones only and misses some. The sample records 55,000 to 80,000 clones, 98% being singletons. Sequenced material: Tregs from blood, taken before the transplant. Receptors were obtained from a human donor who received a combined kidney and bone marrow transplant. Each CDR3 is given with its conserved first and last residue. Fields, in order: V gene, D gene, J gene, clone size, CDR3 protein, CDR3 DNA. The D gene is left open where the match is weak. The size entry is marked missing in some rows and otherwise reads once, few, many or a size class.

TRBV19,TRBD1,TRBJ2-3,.,CASSKQGFTDTQYF,TGTGCCAGTAGTAAACAGGGGTTTACAGATACGCAGTATTTT
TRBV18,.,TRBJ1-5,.,CASSPQGWDQPQHF,TGTGCCAGCTCACCACAGGGGTGGGATCAGCCCCAGCATTTT
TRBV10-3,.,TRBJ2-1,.,CAISESRNGVEQFF,TGTGCCATCAGTGAGTCGAGAAACGGGGTAGAGCAGTTCTTC
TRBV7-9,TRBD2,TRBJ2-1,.,CASSSAGTSGIHEQFF,TGTGCCAGCAGCTCGGCCGGGACTAGCGGGATTCATGAGCAGTTCTTC
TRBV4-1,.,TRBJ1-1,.,CASSQTMGRTEAFF,TGCGCCAGCAGCCAAACGATGGGCAGGACTGAAGCTTTCTTT
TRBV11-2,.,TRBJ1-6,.,CASSLLWPHNSPLHF,TGTGCCAGCAGCCTGCTCTGGCCACATAATTCACCCCTCCACTTT
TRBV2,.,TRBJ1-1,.,CASSEALGQGGGNTEAFF,TGTGCCAGCAGTGAAGCGCTGGGGCAGGGAGGCGGAAACACTGAAGCTTTCTTT
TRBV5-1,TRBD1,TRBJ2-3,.,CASGQGRDTQYF,TGCGCCAGCGGACAGGGTCGCGATACGCAGTATTTT
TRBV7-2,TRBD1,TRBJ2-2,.,CASSLRTGYKLFF,TGTGCCAGCAGCTTAAGGACAGGGTACAAGCTGTTTTTT
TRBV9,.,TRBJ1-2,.,CASSRGAGGYTF,TGTGCCAGCAGCCGGGGGGCAGGAGGCTACACCTTC
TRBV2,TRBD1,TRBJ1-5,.,CASSPGQVYSNQPQHF,TGTGCCAGCAGCCCAGGACAGGTTTATAGCAATCAGCCCCAGCATTTT
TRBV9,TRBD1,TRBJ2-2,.,CASSLTGVNTGELFF,TGTGCCAGCAGCCTCACAGGGGTGAACACCGGGGAGCTGTTTTTT
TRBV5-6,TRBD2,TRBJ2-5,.,CASTRTSGRGTLRGETQYF,TGTGCCAGCACCCGGACTAGCGGGAGAGGAACCCTGAGGGGAGAGACCCAGTACTTC
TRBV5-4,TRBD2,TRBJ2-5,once,CASSLSRGVGETQYF,TGTGCCAGCAGCTTGTCTCGGGGGGTGGGAGAGACCCAGTACTTC
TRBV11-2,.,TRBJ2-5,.,CASSLFHLAGQETQYF,TGTGCCAGCAGCTTATTCCATCTGGCAGGCCAAGAGACCCAGTACTTC
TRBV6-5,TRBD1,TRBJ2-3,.,CASTRRQGTPDTQYF,TGTGCCAGCACCCGAAGACAGGGGACCCCAGATACGCAGTATTTT
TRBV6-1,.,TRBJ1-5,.,CAIRHTSHSNQPQHF,TGTGCCATTCGTCACACATCACATAGCAATCAGCCCCAGCATTTT
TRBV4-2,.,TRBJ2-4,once,CASSQVGSLAKNIQYF,TGTGCCAGCAGCCAAGTAGGGAGTTTAGCCAAAAACATTCAGTACTTC
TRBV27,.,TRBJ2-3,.,CASSSFTDTQYF,TGTGCCAGCAGTTCCTTCACAGATACGCAGTATTTT
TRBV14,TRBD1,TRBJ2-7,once,CASSPRDRVREQYF,TGTGCCAGCAGCCCCCGGGACAGGGTCCGCGAGCAGTACTTC
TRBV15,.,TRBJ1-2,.,CATSEISYGTPENYGYTF,TGTGCCACCAGCGAGATAAGCTACGGGACACCAGAGAACTATGGCTACACCTTC
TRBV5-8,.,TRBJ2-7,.,CASSSWGNPGRLIGEQYF,TGTGCCAGCAGCTCCTGGGGTAACCCGGGAAGGTTGATCGGCGAGCAGTACTTC
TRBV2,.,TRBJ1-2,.,CASRPGSRRSGYTF,TGTGCCAGCAGACCGGGGTCCCGTCGCTCTGGCTACACCTTC
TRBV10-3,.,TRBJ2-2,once,CAIKSWTSNTGELFF,TGTGCCATCAAGTCTTGGACTTCGAACACCGGGGAGCTGTTTTTT
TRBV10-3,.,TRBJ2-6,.,CAISGGVSGANVLTF,TGTGCCATCAGTGGGGGGGTCTCTGGGGCCAACGTCCTGACTTTC
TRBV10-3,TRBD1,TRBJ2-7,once,CAISGKGAALHSYEQYF,TGTGCCATCAGTGGGAAGGGGGCAGCATTACACTCCTACGAGCAGTACTTC
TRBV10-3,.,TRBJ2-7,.,CAISAISDYEQYF,TGTGCCATCAGTGCTATATCCGACTACGAGCAGTACTTC
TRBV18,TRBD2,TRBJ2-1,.,CASSPTGLAGPEQFF,TGTGCCAGCTCACCAACGGGACTAGCGGGACCTGAGCAGTTCTTC
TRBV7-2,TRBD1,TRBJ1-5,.,CASSQKTGSNQPQHF,TGTGCCAGCAGCCAAAAGACAGGGAGCAATCAGCCCCAGCATTTT
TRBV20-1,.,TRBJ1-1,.,CSAPGVGRAFF,TGCAGTGCCCCCGGGGTGGGCCGGGCTTTCTTT
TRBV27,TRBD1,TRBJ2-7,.,CASTRTGGGYEQYF,TGTGCCAGCACCAGGACAGGGGGCGGTTACGAGCAGTACTTC
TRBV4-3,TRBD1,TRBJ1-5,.,CASSQDAGTGYDQPQHF,TGCGCCAGCAGCCAAGATGCCGGGACAGGGTACGATCAGCCCCAGCATTTT
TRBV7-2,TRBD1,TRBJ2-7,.,CASSQADRAPYEQYF,TGTGCCAGCAGTCAAGCCGACAGGGCTCCCTACGAGCAGTACTTC
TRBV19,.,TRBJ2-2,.,CASSIRVGELFF,TGTGCCAGTAGTATCCGGGTCGGGGAGCTGTTTTTT
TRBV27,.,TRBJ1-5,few,CASSYKGDQPQHF,TGTGCCAGCAGTTATAAGGGAGATCAGCCCCAGCATTTT
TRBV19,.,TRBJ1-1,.,CASSTGGRYTEAFF,TGTGCCAGTAGTACTGGGGGCAGGTACACTGAAGCTTTCTTT
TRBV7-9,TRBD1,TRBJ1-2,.,CASSTRPRDRDYGYTF,TGTGCCAGCAGCACCCGCCCCCGAGACAGGGACTATGGCTACACCTTC
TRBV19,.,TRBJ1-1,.,CASSIGDSTKDTEAFF,TGTGCCAGTAGTATTGGTGACAGCACCAAGGACACTGAAGCTTTCTTT
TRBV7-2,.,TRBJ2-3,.,CASSSERAGTDTQYF,TGTGCCAGCAGCTCCGAGAGAGCGGGTACAGATACGCAGTATTTT
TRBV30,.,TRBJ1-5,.,CAWSRGLGPQHF,TGTGCCTGGAGTAGGGGTTTGGGGCCCCAGCATTTT
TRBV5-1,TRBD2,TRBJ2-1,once,CASSLGLAPSYNEQFF,TGCGCCAGCAGCCTCGGACTAGCGCCGTCCTACAATGAGCAGTTCTTC
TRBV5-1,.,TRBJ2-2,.,CASRGPGTGTGELFF,TGCGCCAGCAGGGGGCCGGGCACGGGTACCGGGGAGCTGTTTTTT
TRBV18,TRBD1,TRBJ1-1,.,CASSPQLQGWETEAFF,TGTGCCAGCTCACCACAGCTACAGGGGTGGGAGACTGAAGCTTTCTTT
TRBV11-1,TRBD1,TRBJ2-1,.,CASSLLRDRGGNEQFF,TGTGCCAGCAGCTTACTCCGGGACAGGGGGGGAAATGAGCAGTTCTTC
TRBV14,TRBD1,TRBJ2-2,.,CASSPLLGQGFTGELFF,TGTGCCAGCAGCCCCCTTTTGGGACAGGGATTCACCGGGGAGCTGTTTTTT
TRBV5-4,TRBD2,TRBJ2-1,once,CASTKTSGRGGGEQFF,TGTGCCAGCACCAAGACTAGCGGGAGAGGTGGTGGTGAGCAGTTCTTC
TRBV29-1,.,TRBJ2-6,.,CSVYTGSGANVLTF,TGCAGCGTTTATACGGGCTCTGGGGCCAACGTCCTGACTTTC
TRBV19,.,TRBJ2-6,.,CASSNRDVYGANVLTF,TGTGCCAGTAGTAACAGGGACGTTTACGGGGCCAACGTCCTGACTTTC